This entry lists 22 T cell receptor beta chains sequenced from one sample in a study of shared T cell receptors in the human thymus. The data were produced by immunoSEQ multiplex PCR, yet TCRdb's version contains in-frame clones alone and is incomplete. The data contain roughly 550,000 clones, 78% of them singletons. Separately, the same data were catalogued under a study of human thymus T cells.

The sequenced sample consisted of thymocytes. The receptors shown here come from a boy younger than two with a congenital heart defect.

The CDR3 DNA follows: TGTGCCAGCAGTTACTCGTCGGACACCAACACTGAAGCTTTCTTT. It codes for CASSYSSDTNTEAFF. The V and J genes are TRBV6-6 and TRBJ1-1, with D perhaps TRBD1 (5 bases). V shed 0 bases and J shed 2 bases, with 10 bases lying between them. CDR3 size: 15 residues. CDR1 is MNHNY, CDR2 SVGAGI, per germline (reference sequence).

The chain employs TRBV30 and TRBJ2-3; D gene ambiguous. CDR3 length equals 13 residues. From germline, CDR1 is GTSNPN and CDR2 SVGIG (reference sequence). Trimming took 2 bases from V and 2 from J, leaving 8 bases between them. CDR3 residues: CAWSLSLTDTQYF. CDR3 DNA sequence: TGTGCCTGGAGTCTGTCCCTCACAGATACGCAGTATTTT. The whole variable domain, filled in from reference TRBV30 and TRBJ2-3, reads SQTIHQWPATLVQPVGSPLSLECTVEGTSNPNLYWYRQAAGRGLQLLFYSVGIGQISSEVPQNLSASRPQDRQFILSSKKLLLSDSGFYLCAWSLSLTDTQYFGPGTRLTVL.

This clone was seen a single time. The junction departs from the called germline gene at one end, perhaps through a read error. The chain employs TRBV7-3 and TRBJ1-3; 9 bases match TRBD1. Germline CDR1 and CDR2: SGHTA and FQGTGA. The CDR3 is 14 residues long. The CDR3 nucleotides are TGTGCCAGCAGCCTAACAGGGGGCGGAAACACCATATATTTT. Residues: CASSLTGGGNTIYF.

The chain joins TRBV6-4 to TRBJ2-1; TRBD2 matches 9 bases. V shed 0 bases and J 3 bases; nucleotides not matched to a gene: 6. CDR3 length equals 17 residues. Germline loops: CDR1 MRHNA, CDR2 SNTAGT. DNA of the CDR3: TGTGCCAGCAGTGACTCATCGCGGGAGGGCCGCTACAATGAGCAGTTCTTC. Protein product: CASSDSSREGRYNEQFF.

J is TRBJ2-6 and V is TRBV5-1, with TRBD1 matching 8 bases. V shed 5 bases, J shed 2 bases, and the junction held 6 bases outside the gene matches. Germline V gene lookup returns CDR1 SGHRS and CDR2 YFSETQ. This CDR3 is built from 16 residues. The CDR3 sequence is CASSLDRDPGANVLTF. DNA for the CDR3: TGCGCCAGCAGTCTGGACAGGGACCCTGGGGCCAACGTCCTGACTTTC.

The CDR3, as DNA: TGTGCCAGCAGCTTAGGCCCATTACAGTTCTATGGCTACACCTTC. Its protein product is CASSLGPLQFYGYTF. V is TRBV7-2 and J is TRBJ1-2; no definite D call. This CDR3 is built from 15 residues. Trimming took 1 base from V and 4 from J, leaving 13 bases between them. The V gene's germline CDR1 is SGHTA and CDR2 FQGNSA. Full variable domain (rest looked up from reference TRBV7-2 and TRBJ1-2): GAGVSQSPSNKVTEKGKDVELRCDPISGHTALYWYRQSLGQGLEFLIYFQGNSAPDKSGLPSDRFSAERTGGSVSTLTIQRTQQEDSAVYLCASSLGPLQFYGYTFGSGTRLTVV.

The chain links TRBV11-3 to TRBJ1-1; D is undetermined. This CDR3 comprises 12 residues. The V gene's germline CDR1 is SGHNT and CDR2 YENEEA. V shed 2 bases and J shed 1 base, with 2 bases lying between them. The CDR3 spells CASSLQNTEAFF. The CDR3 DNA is TGTGCCAGCAGCTTACAGAACACTGAAGCTTTCTTT.

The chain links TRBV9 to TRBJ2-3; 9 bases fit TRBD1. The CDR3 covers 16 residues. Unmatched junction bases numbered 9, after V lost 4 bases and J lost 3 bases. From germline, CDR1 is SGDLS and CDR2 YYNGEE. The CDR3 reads CASSTGGQGRTDTQYF. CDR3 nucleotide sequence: TGTGCCAGCAGCACCGGGGGACAGGGACGAACAGATACGCAGTATTTT.

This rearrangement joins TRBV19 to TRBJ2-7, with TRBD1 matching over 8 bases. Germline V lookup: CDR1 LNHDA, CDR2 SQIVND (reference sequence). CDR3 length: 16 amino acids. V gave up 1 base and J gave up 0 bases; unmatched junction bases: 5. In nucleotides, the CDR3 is TGTGCCAGTAGTATAGCCCGGACAGGGAGCTCCTACGAGCAGTACTTC. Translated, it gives CASSIARTGSSYEQYF. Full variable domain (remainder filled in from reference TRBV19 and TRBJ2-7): DGGITQSPKYLFRKEGQNVTLSCEQNLNHDAMYWYRQDPGQGLRLIYYSQIVNDFQKGDIAEGYSVSREKKESFPLTVTSAQKNPTAFYLCASSIARTGSSYEQYFGPGTRLTVT.

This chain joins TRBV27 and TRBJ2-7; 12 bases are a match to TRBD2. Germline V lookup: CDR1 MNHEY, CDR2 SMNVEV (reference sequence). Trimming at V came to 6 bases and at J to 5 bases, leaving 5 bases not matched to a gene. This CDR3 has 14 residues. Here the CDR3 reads CASRYRTSGNEQYF. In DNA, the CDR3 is TGTGCCAGCAGATACCGGACTAGCGGGAACGAGCAGTACTTC.

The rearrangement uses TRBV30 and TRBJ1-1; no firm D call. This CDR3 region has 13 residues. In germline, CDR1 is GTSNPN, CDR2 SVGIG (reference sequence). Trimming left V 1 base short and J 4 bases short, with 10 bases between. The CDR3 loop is CAWSGGVGTEAFF. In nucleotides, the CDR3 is TGTGCCTGGAGTGGCGGGGTAGGCACTGAAGCTTTCTTT.

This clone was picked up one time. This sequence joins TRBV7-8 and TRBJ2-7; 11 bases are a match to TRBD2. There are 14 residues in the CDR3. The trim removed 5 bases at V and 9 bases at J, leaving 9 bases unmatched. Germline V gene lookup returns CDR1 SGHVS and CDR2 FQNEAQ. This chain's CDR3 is CASSLSGRAPPQYF. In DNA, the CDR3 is TGTGCCAGCAGCCTTAGCGGGAGGGCCCCACCGCAGTACTTC.

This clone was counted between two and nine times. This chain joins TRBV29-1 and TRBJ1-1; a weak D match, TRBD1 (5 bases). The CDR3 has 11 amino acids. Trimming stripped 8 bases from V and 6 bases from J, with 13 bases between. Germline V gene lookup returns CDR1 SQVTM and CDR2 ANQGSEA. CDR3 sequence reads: CSHVLGPEAFF. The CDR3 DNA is TGCAGCCATGTATTGGGGCCTGAAGCTTTCTTT.

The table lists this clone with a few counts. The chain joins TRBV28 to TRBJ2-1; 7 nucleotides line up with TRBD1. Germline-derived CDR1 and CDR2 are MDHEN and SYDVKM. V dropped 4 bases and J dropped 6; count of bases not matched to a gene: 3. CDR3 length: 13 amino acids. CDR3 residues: CASSSYRGNEQFF. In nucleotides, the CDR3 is TGTGCCAGCAGTTCCTACAGGGGCAATGAGCAGTTCTTC.

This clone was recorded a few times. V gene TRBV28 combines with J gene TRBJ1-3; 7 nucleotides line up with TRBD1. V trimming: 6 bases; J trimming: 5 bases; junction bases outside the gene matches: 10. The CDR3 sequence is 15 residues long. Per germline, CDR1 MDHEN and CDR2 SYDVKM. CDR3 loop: CASSQGTAIRNTIYF. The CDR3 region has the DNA TGTGCCAGCAGCCAGGGGACAGCGATACGAAACACCATATATTTT. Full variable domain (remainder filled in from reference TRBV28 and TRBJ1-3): DVKVTQSSRYLVKRTGEKVFLECVQDMDHENMFWYRQDPGLGLRLIYFSYDVKMKEKGDIPEGYSVSREKKERFSLILESASTNQTSMYLCASSQGTAIRNTIYFGEGSWLTVV.

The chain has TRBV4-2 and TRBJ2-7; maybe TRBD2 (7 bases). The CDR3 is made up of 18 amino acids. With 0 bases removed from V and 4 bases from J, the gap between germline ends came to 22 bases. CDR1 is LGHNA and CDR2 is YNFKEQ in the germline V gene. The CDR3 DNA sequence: TGTGCCAGCAGCCAAGATAATCGGGCTAGGGGAGGGGGATACGAGCAGTACTTC. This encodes CASSQDNRARGGGYEQYF.

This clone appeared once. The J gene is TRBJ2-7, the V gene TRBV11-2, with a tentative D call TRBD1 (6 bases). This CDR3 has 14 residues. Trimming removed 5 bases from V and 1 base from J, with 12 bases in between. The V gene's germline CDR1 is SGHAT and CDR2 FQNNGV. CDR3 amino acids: CASSPSTGSYEQYF. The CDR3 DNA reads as TGTGCCAGCAGCCCCTCAACAGGGTCCTACGAGCAGTACTTC.

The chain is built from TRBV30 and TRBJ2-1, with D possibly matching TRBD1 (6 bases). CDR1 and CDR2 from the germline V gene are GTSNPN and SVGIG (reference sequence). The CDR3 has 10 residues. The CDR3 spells CGAGENEQFF. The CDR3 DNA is TGTGGTGCAGGGGAGAATGAGCAGTTCTTC.

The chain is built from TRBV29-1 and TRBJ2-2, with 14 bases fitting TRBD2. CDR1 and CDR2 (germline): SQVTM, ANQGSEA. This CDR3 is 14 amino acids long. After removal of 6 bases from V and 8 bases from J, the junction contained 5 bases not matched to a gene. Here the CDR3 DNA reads TGCAGCGTGACTAGCGGGAGGGCCTCGGGGGAGCTGTTTTTT. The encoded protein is CSVTSGRASGELFF.

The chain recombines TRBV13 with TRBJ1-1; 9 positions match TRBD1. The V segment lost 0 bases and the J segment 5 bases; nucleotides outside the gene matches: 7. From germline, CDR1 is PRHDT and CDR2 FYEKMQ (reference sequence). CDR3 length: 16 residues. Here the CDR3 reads CASSLGYRGRGTEAFF. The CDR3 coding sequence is TGTGCCAGCAGCTTAGGATACAGGGGGCGGGGAACTGAAGCTTTCTTT.

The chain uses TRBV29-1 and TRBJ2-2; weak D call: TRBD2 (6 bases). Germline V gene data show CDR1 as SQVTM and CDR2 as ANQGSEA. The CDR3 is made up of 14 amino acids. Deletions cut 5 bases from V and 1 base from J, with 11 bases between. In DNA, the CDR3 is TGCAGCGTTAACGGGAGTGAGAACACCGGGGAGCTGTTTTTT. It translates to CSVNGSENTGELFF.

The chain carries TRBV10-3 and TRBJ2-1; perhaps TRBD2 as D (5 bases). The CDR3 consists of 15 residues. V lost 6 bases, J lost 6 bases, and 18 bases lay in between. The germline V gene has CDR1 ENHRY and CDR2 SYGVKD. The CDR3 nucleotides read TGTGCCATCAGGGCCAAGGCTAGTCGGGGCAATGAGCAGTTCTTC. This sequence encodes CAIRAKASRGNEQFF.